One T cell receptor beta chain is described in this entry. This table comes from immunoSEQ multiplex PCR, and its TCRdb copy is limited to in-frame clones, with some not included. Of about 51,000 clones listed, 75% to 90% are singletons. The sample comes from a study of PD-L1 blockade in urothelial cancer. V trimming: 2 bases; J trimming: 4 bases; junction bases outside the gene matches: 5. The CDR3 is 15 amino acids. CDR1 and CDR2 from the germline V gene are SGHTA and FQGNSA. The chain is built from TRBV7-2 and TRBJ1-5; 7 positions agree with TRBD1. This clonotype was obtained from a man in his sixties with urothelial cancer. The sample was PBMCs, taken around atezolizumab (anti-PD-L1) treatment. CDR3 loop: CASSLNRGQNQPQHF. The CDR3 DNA sequence: TGTGCCAGCAGCTTAAACAGGGGCCAAAATCAGCCCCAGCATTTT. The full variable domain, completed using reference TRBV7-2 and TRBJ1-5, is GAGVSQSPSNKVTEKGKDVELRCDPISGHTALYWYRQSLGQGLEFLIYFQGNSAPDKSGLPSDRFSAERTGGSVSTLTIQRTQQEDSAVYLCASSLNRGQNQPQHFGDGTRLSIL.